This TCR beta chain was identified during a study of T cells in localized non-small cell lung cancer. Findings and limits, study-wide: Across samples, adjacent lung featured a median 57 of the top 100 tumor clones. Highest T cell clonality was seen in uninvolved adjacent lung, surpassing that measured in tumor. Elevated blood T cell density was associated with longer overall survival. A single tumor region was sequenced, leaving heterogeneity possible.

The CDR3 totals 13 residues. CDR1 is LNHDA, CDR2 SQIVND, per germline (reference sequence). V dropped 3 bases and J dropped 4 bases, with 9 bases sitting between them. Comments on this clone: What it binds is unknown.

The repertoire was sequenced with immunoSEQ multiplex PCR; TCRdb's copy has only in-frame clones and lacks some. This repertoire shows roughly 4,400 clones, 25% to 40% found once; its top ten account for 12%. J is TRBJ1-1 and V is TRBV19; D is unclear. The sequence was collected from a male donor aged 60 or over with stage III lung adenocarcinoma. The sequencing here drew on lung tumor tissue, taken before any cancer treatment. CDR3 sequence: CASSILESTEAFF. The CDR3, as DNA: TGTGCCAGTAGTATTTTGGAAAGCACTGAAGCTTTCTTT.